This TCR beta chain emerged from a study of shared clonotypes between healthy human individuals. About the research overall: Donors had three CD4 naive, three CD4 memory, two CD8 naive and one CD8 memory plate apiece.

The CDR3 runs to 16 residues. Trimming removed 4 bases from V and 4 bases from J; junction bases left unmatched: 11. Germline V lookup: CDR1 MNHEY, CDR2 SMNVEV (reference sequence). Study-wide findings and caveats: Relative to their counterparts shared across all four donors, non-shared clonotypes exhibited diminished generation probabilities.

Comment on this clone: Its antigen is not identified.

The assay ran at deep level. The sorted-subset replicate PCRs were given 200 ng DNA, which is about 30,000 T cell genomes. Profiled with immunoSEQ multiplex PCR; TCRdb holds only in-frame clones, not every one. Seen here are a few million clones, about 92% observed once, and the top ten hold roughly 0.13%. The receptor comes from a young man in good health. The chain couples TRBV27 to TRBJ1-1; 8 bases fit TRBD1. The sequenced material came from naive CD4+ T cells sorted from blood. Subset specified: CD45RA+ positively selected. As DNA, the CDR3 is TGTGCCAGCAGTTACGCGACCACAGGGGGTGGCACTGAAGCTTTCTTT. Residues: CASSYATTGGGTEAFF.